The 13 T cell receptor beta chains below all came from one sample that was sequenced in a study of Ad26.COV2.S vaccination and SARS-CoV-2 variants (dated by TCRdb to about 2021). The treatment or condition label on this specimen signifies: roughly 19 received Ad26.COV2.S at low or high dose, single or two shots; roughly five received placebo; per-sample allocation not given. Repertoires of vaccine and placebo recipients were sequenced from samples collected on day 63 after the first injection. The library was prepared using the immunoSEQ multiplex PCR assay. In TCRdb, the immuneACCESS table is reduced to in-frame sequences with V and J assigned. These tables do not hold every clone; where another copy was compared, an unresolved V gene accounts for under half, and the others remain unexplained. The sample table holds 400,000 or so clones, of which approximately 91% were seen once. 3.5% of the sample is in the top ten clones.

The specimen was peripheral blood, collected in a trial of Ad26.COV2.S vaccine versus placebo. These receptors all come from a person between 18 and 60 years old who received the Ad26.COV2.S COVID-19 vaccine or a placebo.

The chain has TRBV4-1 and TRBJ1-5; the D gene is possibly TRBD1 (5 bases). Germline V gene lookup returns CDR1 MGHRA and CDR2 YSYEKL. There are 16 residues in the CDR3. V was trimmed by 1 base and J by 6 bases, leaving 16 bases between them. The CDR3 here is CASSQGRAYRSQPQHF. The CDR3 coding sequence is TGCGCCAGCAGCCAAGGCAGGGCGTATCGGAGTCAGCCCCAGCATTTT.

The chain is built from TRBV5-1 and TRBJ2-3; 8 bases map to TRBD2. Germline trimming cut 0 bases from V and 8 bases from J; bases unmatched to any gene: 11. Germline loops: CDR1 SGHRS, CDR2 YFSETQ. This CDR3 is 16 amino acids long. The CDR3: CASSLAGGLAYVTQYF. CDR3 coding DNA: TGCGCCAGCAGCTTGGCGGGAGGACTAGCCTATGTTACGCAGTATTTT.

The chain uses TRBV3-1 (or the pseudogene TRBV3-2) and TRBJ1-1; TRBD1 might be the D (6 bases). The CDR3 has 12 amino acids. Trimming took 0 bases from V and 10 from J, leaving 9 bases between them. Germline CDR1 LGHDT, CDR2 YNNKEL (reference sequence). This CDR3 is CASSQDQGPAFF. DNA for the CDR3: TGTGCCAGCAGCCAAGACCAGGGGCCAGCTTTCTTT.

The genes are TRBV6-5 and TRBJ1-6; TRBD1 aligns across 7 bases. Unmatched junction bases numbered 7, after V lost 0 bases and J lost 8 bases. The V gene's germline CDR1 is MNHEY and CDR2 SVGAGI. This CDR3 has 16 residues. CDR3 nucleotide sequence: TGTGCCAGCAGTTACTCGAGCCAGGGGGTATATTCACCCCTCCACTTT. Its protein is CASSYSSQGVYSPLHF.

The CDR3 protein is CASSLWADGYTF. In DNA form, the CDR3 reads TGTGCCAGCAGCCTATGGGCTGATGGCTACACCTTC. The chain employs TRBV3-1 (or the pseudogene TRBV3-2) and TRBJ1-2; no clear D gene. Germline V gene lookup returns CDR1 LGHDT and CDR2 YNNKEL (reference sequence). V lost 4 bases and J lost 6, with 9 bases in between. There are 12 residues in the CDR3.

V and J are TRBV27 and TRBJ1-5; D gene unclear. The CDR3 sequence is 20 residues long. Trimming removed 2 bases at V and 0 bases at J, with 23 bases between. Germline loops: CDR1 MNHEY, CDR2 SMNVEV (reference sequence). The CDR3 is CASSLIGFPPPLYSNQPQHF. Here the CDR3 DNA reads TGTGCCAGCAGTTTAATAGGGTTCCCCCCCCCTCTTTATAGCAATCAGCCCCAGCATTTT.

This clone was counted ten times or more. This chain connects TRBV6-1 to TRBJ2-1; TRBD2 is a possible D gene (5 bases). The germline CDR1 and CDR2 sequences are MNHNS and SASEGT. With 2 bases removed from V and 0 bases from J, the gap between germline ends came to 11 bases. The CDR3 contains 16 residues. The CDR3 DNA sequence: TGTGCCAGCAGTGAACTAGCCGAGAGCTCCTACAATGAGCAGTTCTTC. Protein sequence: CASSELAESSYNEQFF.

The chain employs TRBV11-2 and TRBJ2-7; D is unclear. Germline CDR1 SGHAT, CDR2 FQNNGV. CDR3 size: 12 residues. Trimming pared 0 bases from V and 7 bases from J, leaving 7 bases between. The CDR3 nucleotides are TGTGCCAGCAGCTTAGATCTGCGGGAGCAGTACTTC. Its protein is CASSLDLREQYF. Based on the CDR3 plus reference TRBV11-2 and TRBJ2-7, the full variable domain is EAGVAQSPRYKIIEKRQSVAFWCNPISGHATLYWYQQILGQGPKLLIQFQNNGVVDDSQLPKDRFSAERLKGVDSTLKIQPAKLEDSAVYLCASSLDLREQYFGPGTRLTVT.

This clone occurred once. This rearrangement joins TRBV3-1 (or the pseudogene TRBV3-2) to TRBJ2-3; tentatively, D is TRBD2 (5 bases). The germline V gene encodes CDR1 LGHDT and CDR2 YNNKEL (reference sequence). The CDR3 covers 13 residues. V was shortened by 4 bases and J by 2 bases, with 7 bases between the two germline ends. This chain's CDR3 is CASSPRDTDTQYF. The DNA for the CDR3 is TGTGCCAGCAGCCCCCGGGACACAGATACGCAGTATTTT.

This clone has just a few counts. CDR3 sequence (DNA): TGTGCCAGCTCGAGACTTAATCAGCCCCAGCATTTT. Its translation is CASSRLNQPQHF. This chain uses TRBV18 with TRBJ1-5, with unresolved D. In germline, CDR1 is KGHSH, CDR2 LQKENI. The CDR3 length is 12 residues. V lost 6 bases to trimming and J lost 4 bases, with 7 bases between them.

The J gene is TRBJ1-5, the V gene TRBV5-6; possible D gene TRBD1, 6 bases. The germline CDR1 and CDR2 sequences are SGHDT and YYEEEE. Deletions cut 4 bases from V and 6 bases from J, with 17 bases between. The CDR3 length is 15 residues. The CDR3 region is CASSPRQATPQPQHF. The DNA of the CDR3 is TGTGCCAGCAGCCCGAGACAGGCTACCCCTCAGCCCCAGCATTTT.

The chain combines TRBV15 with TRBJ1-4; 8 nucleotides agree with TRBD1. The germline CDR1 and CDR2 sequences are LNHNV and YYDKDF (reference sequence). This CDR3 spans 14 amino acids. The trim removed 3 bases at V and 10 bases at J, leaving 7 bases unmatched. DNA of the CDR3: TGTGCCACCAGCAGCGGACTTACAGGGGGAAAACTGTTTTTT. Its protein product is CATSSGLTGGKLFF.

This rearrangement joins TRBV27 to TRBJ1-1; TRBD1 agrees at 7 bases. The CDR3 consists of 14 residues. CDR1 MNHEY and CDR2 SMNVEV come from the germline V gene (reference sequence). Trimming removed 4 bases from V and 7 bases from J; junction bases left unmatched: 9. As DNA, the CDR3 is TGTGCCAGCAGTTACGGGACAGCAAGGGGTGAAGCTTTCTTT. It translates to CASSYGTARGEAFF.